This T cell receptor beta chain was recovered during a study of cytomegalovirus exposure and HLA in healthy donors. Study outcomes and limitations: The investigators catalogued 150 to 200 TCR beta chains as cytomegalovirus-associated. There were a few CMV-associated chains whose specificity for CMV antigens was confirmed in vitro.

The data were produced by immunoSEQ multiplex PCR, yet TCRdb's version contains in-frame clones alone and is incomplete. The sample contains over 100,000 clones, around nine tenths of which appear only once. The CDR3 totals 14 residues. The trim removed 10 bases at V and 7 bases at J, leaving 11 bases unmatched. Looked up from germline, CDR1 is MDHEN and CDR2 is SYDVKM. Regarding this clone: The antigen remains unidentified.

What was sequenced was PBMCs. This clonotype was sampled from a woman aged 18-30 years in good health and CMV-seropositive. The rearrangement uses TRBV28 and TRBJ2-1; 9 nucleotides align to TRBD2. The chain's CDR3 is CATAGGRAGNEQFF. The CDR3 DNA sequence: TGTGCCACAGCGGGCGGGAGGGCGGGGAATGAGCAGTTCTTC.